This T cell receptor beta chain was recorded in a study of control samples from healthy donors and cancer patients. Libraries were prepared by immunoSEQ multiplex PCR; TCRdb keeps only in-frame clonotypes and omits some of them. The repertoire includes some 150,000 clones, less than 95% of them detected once, and approximately 15% sits in the top ten. Germline lookup yields CDR1 SGHTS and CDR2 YDEGEE. This CDR3 is built from 13 residues. Trimming took 4 bases from V and 13 from J, leaving 17 bases between them. J is TRBJ2-2 and V is TRBV5-8; D is perhaps TRBD1 (6 bases). The TCR sequence derives from a man aged 60-69 years with colorectal cancer. Sequencing input: PBMCs. CDR3 DNA sequence: TGTGCCAGCAGCGGAACAGGGCTTTCGTGGCTGTTTTTT. It specifies CASSGTGLSWLFF.